Below, one T cell receptor beta chain is given with its context. Generated by immunoSEQ multiplex PCR, the TCRdb table keeps only in-frame clones and is missing some. The data show some 200,000 clones, just over 85% seen once. The sample originates from a study of blood T cell repertoires in COVID-19. This CDR3 comprises 17 residues. The V gene lost 2 bases and the J gene lost 3 bases, with 17 bases spanning the gap. The V gene's germline CDR1 is MNHEY and CDR2 SVGEGT. The chain couples TRBV6-2 or TRBV6-3 to TRBJ2-1, with a possible D match to TRBD2 (6 bases). Sequencing was performed on PBMCs or T cells enriched from blood (not recorded which). The clonotype originates from a woman in her forties with acute COVID-19. CDR3 sequence (DNA): TGTGCCAGCAGTTACCCGGGACTGCTTATTGACTACAATGAGCAGTTCTTC. This codes for CASSYPGLLIDYNEQFF.